These 25 T cell receptor beta chains originate from one sample sequenced in a study of human T cells and chemical hapten exposure. Time point in this sample: patch test 2, 6 weeks after DPC sensitization. Treatment denoted: therapeutic diphenylcyclopropenone sensitization with weekly scalp DPC. TCRdb independently ran MiXCR on the RACE reads; one entry per CDR3 protein. The sample shows about 85,000 distinct CDR3 sequences, 9.5% to 13% of them seen only once. The sample in question was whole blood, obtained in connection with sensitization to the hapten diphenylcyclopropenone (DPC). The source of these receptors is a man in his late teens or twenties with alopecia areata. Some clones in this sample may be carry-over from other donors' samples.

The rearrangement joins TRBV4-3 to TRBJ1-2, with D perhaps matching TRBD1 (5 bases). V gave up 2 bases and J gave up 9 bases, with 13 bases separating them. The CDR3 contains 13 residues. Germline V gene sequence: CDR1 LGHNA, CDR2 YSLEER. The CDR3 protein is CASSQTLRARYTF. The DNA for the CDR3 is TGCGCCAGCAGCCAAACCCTCAGGGCCCGCTACACCTTC.

The chain has TRBV10-3 and TRBJ2-1, with D maybe TRBD2 (6 bases). Trimming cost V 3 bases and J 7 bases, with 16 bases left between them. Germline CDR1 and CDR2: ENHRY and SYGVKD. The CDR3 has 15 residues. The CDR3 coding sequence is TGTGCCATCAGTGAAGAACTAGCTCGTGAGAATGAGCAGTTCTTC. This sequence encodes CAISEELARENEQFF.

This clonotype was recorded many times. The genes are TRBV24-1 and TRBJ2-1, with no clear D. With 2 bases removed from V and 0 bases from J, the gap between germline ends came to 13 bases. This CDR3 region has 17 residues. Germline lookup yields CDR1 KGHDR and CDR2 SFDVKD. The DNA of the CDR3 is TGTGCCACCAGTGATTCGTGGACGGTGAGCTCCTACAATGAGCAGTTCTTC. Translating it yields CATSDSWTVSSYNEQFF.

V usage is TRBV7-9 and J usage is TRBJ2-3; 9 bases are a match to TRBD2. Germline loops: CDR1 SEHNR, CDR2 FQNEAQ (reference sequence). V was clipped by 4 bases and J by 1 base; unmatched bases: 3. This CDR3 comprises 15 residues. This CDR3 is CASSSSSGGTDTQYF. CDR3 nucleotide sequence: TGTGCCAGCAGCTCCTCTAGCGGGGGCACAGATACGCAGTATTTT.

The rearrangement links TRBV6-6 to TRBJ1-6; D is ambiguous. Germline assignment: CDR1 MNHNY and CDR2 SVGAGI (reference sequence). V dropped 6 bases and J dropped 6 bases, with 9 bases sitting between them. This CDR3 comprises 13 residues. CDR3: CASRPGPNSPLHF. DNA for the CDR3: TGTGCCAGCAGGCCGGGCCCTAATTCACCCCTCCACTTT.

This clonotype was seen at least ten times. The chain carries TRBV9 and TRBJ1-1, with 11 bases matching TRBD1. Germline CDR1 and CDR2: SGDLS and YYNGEE. This CDR3 has 16 amino acids. After removal of 4 bases from V and 5 bases from J, the junction contained 10 bases not matched to a gene. CDR3 coding DNA: TGTGCCAGCAGCCCAGACTGGGACAGGGGGAGTACTGAAGCTTTCTTT. Encoded protein: CASSPDWDRGSTEAFF.

This clonotype was found many times. The genes are TRBV7-2 and TRBJ2-1; 14 bases are a match to TRBD2. CDR1 is SGHTA, CDR2 FQGNSA, per germline. This CDR3 contains 17 residues. V lost 5 bases to trimming and J lost 4 bases; unmatched junction nucleotides: 7. The CDR3 is CASSPAGTSGGYNEQFF. CDR3 coding DNA: TGTGCCAGCAGCCCCGCCGGGACTAGCGGGGGTTACAATGAGCAGTTCTTC.

This clonotype was seen only a few times. The chain joins TRBV6-6 to TRBJ1-1, with 8 bases that match TRBD1. The J segment lost 4 bases and the V segment lost 8 bases, leaving 9 bases of the junction unmatched. Germline assignment: CDR1 MNHNY and CDR2 SVGAGI (reference sequence). The CDR3 runs 14 residues. This CDR3 reads CASEPGGLGTEAFF. In DNA form, the CDR3 reads TGTGCCAGCGAACCAGGGGGCTTGGGCACTGAAGCTTTCTTT.

The J gene is TRBJ1-5, the V gene TRBV6-2 or TRBV6-3; D unresolved. The CDR3 is 13 amino acids. V gave up 2 bases and J gave up 6 bases, with 8 bases separating them. Germline V gene sequence: CDR1 MNHEY, CDR2 SVGEGT. The CDR3 sequence is CASSYRSIQPQHF. In DNA, the CDR3 is TGTGCCAGCAGTTACAGGAGTATTCAGCCCCAGCATTTT.

This clonotype was seen repeatedly, ten times or more. V gene TRBV4-3 combines with J gene TRBJ1-3; D possibly corresponds to TRBD1 (5 bases). V was trimmed by 4 bases and J by 2 bases, leaving 9 bases between them. From germline, CDR1 is LGHNA and CDR2 YSLEER. CDR3 length equals 14 residues. CDR3 nucleotide sequence: TGCGCCAGCAGCCTTCGGGGCACTGGAAACACCATATATTTT. Translation: CASSLRGTGNTIYF.

This chain joins TRBV6-2 or TRBV6-3 and TRBJ2-5; 11 bases match TRBD2. The germline V gene has CDR1 MNHEY and CDR2 SVGEGT. The CDR3 length is 16 residues. After removal of 1 base from V and 2 bases from J, the junction contained 3 bases not matched to a gene. The CDR3 here is CASSYLGTSGQETQYF. The DNA of the CDR3 is TGTGCCAGCAGTTACTTGGGGACTAGCGGTCAAGAGACCCAGTACTTC.

This clonotype has a count of ten or more. This rearrangement joins TRBV18 to TRBJ2-5; D ambiguous. Deletions cut 6 bases from V and 0 bases from J, with 11 bases between. Looked up from germline, CDR1 is KGHSH and CDR2 is LQKENI. CDR3 length: 14 amino acids. CDR3 sequence: CASSLAGYQETQYF. In DNA, the CDR3 is TGTGCCAGCTCCTTGGCCGGGTACCAAGAGACCCAGTACTTC. The variable domain in full, with the rest retrieved from reference TRBV18 and TRBJ2-5, is NAGVMQNPRHLVRRRGQEARLRCSPMKGHSHVYWYRQLPEEGLKFMVYLQKENIIDESGMPKERFSAEFPKEGPSILRIQQVVRGDSAAYFCASSLAGYQETQYFGPGTRLLVL.

V and J are TRBV4-3 and TRBJ2-7; the match to TRBD1 covers 10 bases. The length of the CDR3 is 14 residues. V gave up 4 bases and J gave up 3 bases; unmatched junction bases: 3. Germline CDR1 is LGHNA and CDR2 is YSLEER. The CDR3 nucleotides are TGCGCCAGCAGCCGTGGGACAGGGGTCTACGAGCAGTACTTC. Protein product: CASSRGTGVYEQYF.

This clonotype was detected many times. CDR3 amino acids: CASSYYLTSVFYEQYF. As DNA, the CDR3 is TGTGCCAGCAGTTACTATTTGACTAGCGTGTTCTACGAGCAGTACTTC. This chain links TRBV6-2 or TRBV6-3 with TRBJ2-7, with 8 bases matching TRBD2. This CDR3 spans 16 amino acids. Germline-derived CDR1 and CDR2 are MNHEY and SVGEGT. The V and J ends lost 1 base and 3 bases, in that order; junction bases with no gene match: 8.

This sequence joins TRBV7-3 and TRBJ1-1; the D is unclear. The ends were cut back, 1 base at V and 0 bases at J, with 6 bases in the middle. The CDR3 extends over 14 amino acids. Germline V gene sequence: CDR1 SGHTA, CDR2 FQGTGA. The DNA of the CDR3 is TGTGCCAGCAGCTTAAGCAGTATGAACACTGAAGCTTTCTTT. Translated: CASSLSSMNTEAFF.

This clonotype was observed a handful of times. The chain links TRBV18 to TRBJ1-2; D unresolved. From germline, CDR1 is KGHSH and CDR2 LQKENI. With 0 bases removed from V and 4 bases from J, the gap between germline ends came to 15 bases. The CDR3 is 16 amino acids. For the CDR3, the DNA is TGTGCCAGCTCACCACCGTTGGAGACCCGAATCTATGGCTACACCTTC. This sequence encodes CASSPPLETRIYGYTF.

The V call is TRBV29-1, the J call TRBJ2-1; TRBD2 agrees at 10 bases. Germline lookup yields CDR1 SQVTM and CDR2 ANQGSEA. The CDR3 length is 15 residues. V lost 3 bases, J lost 4 bases, and 6 bases stayed unmatched. CDR3 coding DNA: TGCAGCGTTGAGTCTAGCGGGGGCCCTTACAATGAGCAGTTCTTC. Its translation: CSVESSGGPYNEQFF.

This clonotype appeared many times. CDR3 bases: TGTGCCAGCAGGCTCAGGCTCGGGGGCAATCAGCCCCAGCATTTT. Amino acid sequence: CASRLRLGGNQPQHF. The V gene is TRBV6-2 or TRBV6-3, the J gene TRBJ1-5; D not resolved. The V gene lost 6 bases and the J gene lost 2 bases, with 14 bases spanning the gap. CDR3 size: 15 residues. Germline values: CDR1 MNHEY, CDR2 SVGEGT.

The gene calls are TRBV29-1 and TRBJ2-4, with D possibly matching TRBD2 (5 bases). CDR1 is SQVTM, CDR2 ANQGSEA, per germline. V lost 7 bases and J lost 2, with 12 bases in between. This CDR3 contains 13 residues. CDR3 nucleotides: TGCAGCGGGAAAACGGGGACCAAAAACATTCAGTACTTC. Translated, it gives CSGKTGTKNIQYF.

Of note for this clonotype: The germline gene is not matched at one end of the junction; a read error may be the cause. The chain joins TRBV5-1 to TRBJ2-3, with D perhaps matching TRBD2 (5 bases). The CDR3 contains 16 residues. Germline assignment: CDR1 SGHRS and CDR2 YFSETQ. The CDR3 DNA follows: TGCGCCAGCAGCTCGAGGACCACCTCTAGCACAGATACGCATTATTTT. As protein: CASSSRTTSSTDTHYF.

CDR3 loop: CASSPSQLQETQYF. The CDR3 nucleotides read TGTGCCAGCTCACCATCCCAGTTACAAGAGACCCAGTACTTC. The J gene is TRBJ2-5, the V gene TRBV18; D unresolved. Trimming shortened V by 2 bases and J by 2 bases, and 9 bases separated the two germline ends. The CDR3 is made up of 14 amino acids. CDR1 and CDR2 (germline): KGHSH, LQKENI.

The chain carries TRBV28 and TRBJ1-4; no definite D call. Germline V gives CDR1 MDHEN, CDR2 SYDVKM. V shed 3 bases and J shed 5 bases, with 10 bases lying between them. CDR3 length: 14 residues. This CDR3 reads CASSFRRSNEKLFF. In DNA, the CDR3 is TGTGCCAGCAGTTTTCGACGGTCGAATGAAAAACTGTTTTTT.

The chain carries TRBV20-1 and TRBJ1-1; maybe TRBD1 (6 bases). There are 13 residues in the CDR3. Trimming stripped 4 bases from V and 4 bases from J, with 13 bases between. The germline V gene has CDR1 DFQATT and CDR2 SNEGSKA (reference sequence). CDR3 residues: CSANRASITEAFF. For the CDR3, the DNA is TGCAGTGCTAACAGGGCCTCGATCACTGAAGCTTTCTTT.

This clonotype was counted ten times or more. J is TRBJ2-7 and V is TRBV29-1, with unresolved D. This CDR3 has 12 residues. Germline V CDR1 and CDR2: SQVTM, ANQGSEA. V was shortened by 4 bases and J by 2 bases, with 9 bases between the two germline ends. In DNA, the CDR3 is TGCAGCGTTGCCCCTGGGGCCTACGAGCAGTACTTC. As protein: CSVAPGAYEQYF.

This clonotype occurred many times. The chain is built from TRBV6-2 or TRBV6-3 and TRBJ2-5, with D possibly being TRBD2 (6 bases). Germline V gene lookup returns CDR1 MNHEY and CDR2 SVGEGT. CDR3 length: 14 amino acids. V was cut by 5 bases and J by 4 bases, with 14 bases left in between. CDR3: CASSPRLGGETQYF. CDR3 DNA: TGTGCCAGCAGTCCCCGCCTGGGGGGAGAGACCCAGTACTTC.